One and the same sample provided the 6 T cell receptor beta chains below, sequenced in a study of early T cells in non-severe SARS-CoV-2 infection. Via MiXCR, TCRdb re-called the 5' RACE reads, giving one row per CDR3 protein. This repertoire shows some 30,000 distinct CDR3 sequences, about 4.7% found once; its top ten account for 7.5% to 8.5%. Sequencing used whole blood. All receptors derive from an adult who was a healthcare worker with PCR-confirmed SARS-CoV-2 infection or an uninfected control (not recorded which).

This clonotype has at least ten counts. This rearrangement joins TRBV20-1 to TRBJ2-5; perhaps TRBD2 as D (6 bases). The CDR3 contains 13 residues. Germline CDR1 is DFQATT and CDR2 is SNEGSKA (reference sequence). Trimming cost V 5 bases and J 1 base, with 11 bases left between them. The CDR3 region is CSAAVGGQETQYF. The DNA of the CDR3 is TGCAGTGCTGCGGTCGGGGGCCAAGAGACCCAGTACTTC.

This chain links TRBV6-6 with TRBJ2-5; 12 positions match TRBD2. This CDR3 comprises 15 residues. Trimming took 0 bases from V and 4 from J; bases not matched to a gene: 0. Germline V gene lookup returns CDR1 MNHNY and CDR2 SVGAGI (reference sequence). DNA for the CDR3: TGTGCCAGCAGTTACTCGGGACTAGCGGGAGAGACCCAGTACTTC. It yields the protein CASSYSGLAGETQYF.

This clonotype was seen at least ten times. The chain couples TRBV19 to TRBJ1-5; D is unclear. CDR1 is LNHDA and CDR2 is SQIVND in the germline V gene (reference sequence). This CDR3 region has 16 residues. Deletions cut 1 base from V and 2 bases from J, with 12 bases between. CDR3 DNA sequence: TGTGCCAGTAGTATAGGAGGGAGTATAGGCAATCAGCCCCAGCATTTT. Translation gives CASSIGGSIGNQPQHF.

The chain uses TRBV3-1 and TRBJ2-5, with a tentative D call TRBD1 (6 bases). Trimming stripped 3 bases from V and 0 bases from J, with 14 bases between. The CDR3 is 16 residues long. Germline V gene sequence: CDR1 LGHDT, CDR2 YNNKEL (reference sequence). CDR3 protein: CASSHYYRDNQETQYF. Here the CDR3 DNA reads TGTGCCAGCAGCCATTACTACCGGGACAACCAAGAGACCCAGTACTTC.

This clonotype was seen ten or more times. The chain links TRBV10-1 to TRBJ1-5; no reliable D call. Looked up from germline, CDR1 is WNHNN and CDR2 is SYGVQD (reference sequence). The CDR3 has 12 residues. V was trimmed by 2 bases and J by 5 bases, leaving 4 bases between them. CDR3 in amino acids: CASSETDQPQHF. CDR3 in DNA: TGCGCCAGCAGTGAGACGGATCAGCCCCAGCATTTT.

This clonotype has a count of ten or more. An end of the junction does not agree with germline; a read error may underlie this. The rearrangement uses TRBV20-1 and TRBJ2-7; the D gene could be TRBD1 or TRBD2 (5 bases each). Per germline, CDR1 DFQATT and CDR2 SNEGSKA (reference sequence). The CDR3 is made up of 11 amino acids. The CDR3 reads CSASAGWGMDF. In DNA form, the CDR3 reads TGCAGTGCTAGTGCAGGTTGGGGGATGGACTTC.